One and the same sample provided the 12 T cell receptor beta chains below, sequenced in a study of shared clonotypes between healthy human individuals. The assay was immunoSEQ multiplex PCR, and TCRdb's table has in-frame clones only and misses some. The data hold about 470,000 clones, with roughly 80% observed a single time. Material: PBMCs. Source of these receptors: a woman between 35 and 50 years old in good health. Some clones in this sample may be carry-over from other donors' samples.

This chain links TRBV9 with TRBJ2-7; 9 bases match TRBD1. Per germline, CDR1 SGDLS and CDR2 YYNGEE. The CDR3 covers 13 residues. The V segment lost 7 bases and the J segment 4 bases; nucleotides outside the gene matches: 6. The CDR3 is CASGQGMGYEQYF. In DNA form, the CDR3 reads TGTGCCAGCGGACAGGGGATGGGATACGAGCAGTACTTC.

The chain carries TRBV5-1 and TRBJ2-2; 10 nucleotides line up with TRBD2. V was clipped by 4 bases and J by 3 bases; unmatched bases: 3. This CDR3 comprises 15 residues. The V gene's germline CDR1 is SGHRS and CDR2 YFSETQ. DNA of the CDR3: TGCGCCAGCAGCCCCGGGACTAGCGACACCGGGGAGCTGTTTTTT. This encodes CASSPGTSDTGELFF.

This chain joins TRBV7-3 and TRBJ2-7, with 8 nucleotides matching TRBD1. With 5 bases clipped from V and 3 bases from J, the junction kept 6 bases outside the gene matches. This CDR3 contains 14 residues. Germline V CDR1 and CDR2: SGHTA, FQGTGA. The CDR3 region is CASSPGTGFYEQYF. The CDR3, as DNA: TGTGCCAGCAGCCCAGGGACAGGATTCTACGAGCAGTACTTC.

This clone was counted a single time. V and J are TRBV2 and TRBJ2-2; D possibly matches TRBD1 or TRBD2 (5 bases each). Germline V gives CDR1 SNHLY, CDR2 FYNNEI. This CDR3 region has 14 residues. The V gene lost 8 bases and the J gene lost 3 bases, with 13 bases spanning the gap. The CDR3 nucleotides read TGTGCCAGCTCCAGGTTGGGGGACACCGGGGAGCTGTTTTTT. Amino acid sequence: CASSRLGDTGELFF. Full variable domain (outside the CDR3, taken from reference TRBV2 and TRBJ2-2): EPEVTQTPSHQVTQMGQEVILRCVPISNHLYFYWYRQILGQKVEFLVSFYNNEISEKSEIFDDQFSVERPDGSNFTLKIRSTKLEDSAMYFCASSRLGDTGELFFGEGSRLTVL.

The chain joins TRBV4-3 to TRBJ2-2, with 8 bases that match TRBD1. The V gene's germline CDR1 is LGHNA and CDR2 YSLEER. This CDR3 has 17 amino acids. V shed 1 base and J 0 bases; nucleotides not matched to a gene: 4. The CDR3: CASSQAGQGANTGELFF. In DNA, the CDR3 is TGCGCCAGCAGCCAAGCCGGACAGGGCGCGAACACCGGGGAGCTGTTTTTT.

V usage is TRBV9 and J usage is TRBJ1-6; weak D call: TRBD1 (5 bases). V lost 4 bases and J lost 6, with 14 bases in between. CDR1 SGDLS and CDR2 YYNGEE come from the germline V gene. The CDR3 spans 15 residues. The CDR3 is CASSPAGTVNSPLHF. The CDR3 DNA reads as TGTGCCAGCAGCCCTGCTGGGACGGTTAATTCACCCCTCCACTTT.

This clone was counted a few times. This chain connects TRBV27 to TRBJ2-2; possibly TRBD2 for D (6 bases). The CDR3 is 13 amino acids. Germline-derived CDR1 and CDR2 are MNHEY and SMNVEV (reference sequence). Trimming left V 3 bases short and J 8 bases short, with 10 bases between. The CDR3 is CASSFGGGGELFF. The CDR3 nucleotides are TGTGCCAGCAGTTTTGGGGGAGGAGGGGAGCTGTTTTTT.

Comment on this clone: Because the CDR3 is missing its conserved closing phenylalanine or tryptophan, this is likely a read error. V gene TRBV10-2 combines with J gene TRBJ2-7; TRBD1 aligns across 7 bases. The CDR3 extends over 12 amino acids. CDR1 is WSHSY and CDR2 is SAAADI in the germline V gene. J lost 2 bases, V lost 8 bases, and 3 bases had no gene match. The CDR3 protein is CASSGQAYEQYL. The CDR3 DNA is TGCGCCAGCTCCGGACAGGCCTACGAGCAGTACCTC.

The CDR3 is CASSLGASGRSDTQYF. CDR3 coding DNA: TGTGCCAGCAGCTTAGGGGCTAGCGGGCGCTCGGATACGCAGTATTTT. The chain uses TRBV7-9 and TRBJ2-3; 8 bases are a match to TRBD2. Trimming took 1 base from V and 6 from J; bases not matched to a gene: 9. Looked up from germline, CDR1 is SEHNR and CDR2 is FQNEAQ (reference sequence). This CDR3 is built from 16 residues.

The chain couples TRBV19 to TRBJ1-1, with D possibly being TRBD1 (5 bases). Trimming cost V 10 bases and J 5 bases, with 11 bases left between them. The CDR3 runs to 11 residues. The germline CDR1 and CDR2 sequences are LNHDA and SQIVND (reference sequence). The CDR3 here is CAIRGETEAFF. CDR3 sequence (DNA): TGTGCCATCCGAGGGGAAACTGAAGCTTTCTTT.

This chain joins TRBV7-2 and TRBJ2-7; tentative D call: TRBD2 (5 bases). The germline gives CDR1 SGHTA, CDR2 FQGNSA. The V and J ends lost 6 bases and 1 base respectively, with 13 bases between them. CDR3 length: 14 residues. Written as DNA, the CDR3 is TGTGCCAGCAGTCGCGAGGGCTCATCCTACGAGCAGTACTTC. It yields the protein CASSREGSSYEQYF. The variable domain in full, with the rest retrieved from reference TRBV7-2 and TRBJ2-7, is GAGVSQSPSNKVTEKGKDVELRCDPISGHTALYWYRQSLGQGLEFLIYFQGNSAPDKSGLPSDRFSAERTGGSVSTLTIQRTQQEDSAVYLCASSREGSSYEQYFGPGTRLTVT.

This clone was picked up one time. The rearrangement links TRBV27 to TRBJ2-7, with a tentative D call TRBD2 (6 bases). The V end was cut by 2 bases, the J end by 4 bases, with 12 bases between. The CDR3 extends over 14 amino acids. Per germline, CDR1 MNHEY and CDR2 SMNVEV (reference sequence). Here the CDR3 reads CASSLAGRGYEQYF. The DNA for the CDR3 is TGTGCCAGCAGTTTAGCGGGACGGGGTTACGAGCAGTACTTC.